This note documents a single T cell receptor (beta chain) sequence. No antigen is known for it. Clones were sequenced by immunoSEQ multiplex PCR, and TCRdb holds only the in-frame ones, with some missing. Of fewer than 150,000 clones listed, approximately 93% are singletons. This record belongs to a study of T cell responses to AZD1222 COVID-19 vaccine. Study-wide results and caveats: There were mostly white British donors and more females than males, and clonal diversity was possibly underestimated. There were repertoire samples only from the period after the peak T cell response. Two AZD1222 administrations were followed by greater Spike-specific TCR breadth and depth. Targeting of unmutated variant regions was reportedly seen in nearly half of spike-specific TCRs.

This CDR3 spans 13 amino acids. V gave up 8 bases and J gave up 0 bases, with 10 bases separating them. Germline CDR1 reads WNHNN; CDR2 reads SYGVQD (reference sequence). Source: peripheral blood, taken on day 0 of AZD1222 vaccination. The sequence was obtained from an adult in good health. The chain is built from TRBV10-1 and TRBJ1-1; D is possibly TRBD1 (6 bases). CDR3 sequence reads: CASQGYLNTEAFF. The DNA for the CDR3 is TGCGCCAGCCAGGGGTATTTGAACACTGAAGCTTTCTTT.